This T cell receptor (beta chain) came from a study of blood T cells in healthy people across ages. Study-wide findings and caveats: The study found TCR beta diversity correlated strongly with naive T cell percentage. Versus aged donors, long-lived donors had higher diversity and more naive CD4+ cells.

Every donor contributed roughly 10 milliliters of peripheral blood by blood draw. On this clonotype itself: Its specificity is not known.

Alongside a J-beta primer mix, a sample-barcoded 5' primer served in a second PCR lasting about 7 to 11 cycles. Each cDNA molecule carried a tag from a template-switch adaptor that contained 12 random nucleotides. TCRdb analysed the 5' RACE reads with MiXCR anew, one entry per CDR3 protein. In the table there are over 950,000 distinct CDR3 sequences, about 53% of which are singletons. The V gene lost 6 bases and the J gene lost 0 bases, with 12 bases spanning the gap. CDR1 and CDR2 from the germline V gene are ENHRY and SYGVKD. The CDR3 is 15 amino acids. The chain couples TRBV10-3 to TRBJ1-5; D remains ambiguous. The sequenced material came from blood. The TCR sequence derives from a woman aged 55-75 years in good health. The CDR3 sequence is CAIRDAVSSNQPQHF. The CDR3 DNA reads TGTGCCATCAGAGATGCAGTTAGTAGCAATCAGCCCCAGCATTTT.